A single T cell receptor beta chain is shown here with its context. The target antigen is unknown. The primer mix had 60 Vbeta and 13 Jbeta primers. Authors' data handling: Later, an analysis found around 77 million unique TCR beta chains, and about 9.9 million of these were shared. Generated by immunoSEQ multiplex PCR, the TCRdb table keeps only in-frame clones and is missing some. From that table come the V and J calls and clone size; the DNA was used to work out D and trimming. This table lists some 70,000 clones. This record belongs to a study of cytomegalovirus exposure and HLA in healthy donors. Healthy bone marrow donors supplied every sample. Germline V gives CDR1 MGHRA, CDR2 YSYEKL. Trimming removed 1 base from V and 6 bases from J, with 15 bases in between. The CDR3 is 15 residues long. Study-wide points: In a later analysis, a genetic analysis reported fewer productive-TCR N-insertions in an Asian-associated ancestry cluster than the cohort average.

The clonotype was recovered from a man between 40 and 49 years old in good health and CMV-seronegative. The rearrangement uses TRBV4-1 and TRBJ1-1, with D possibly being TRBD1 (5 bases). Source material: PBMCs. CDR3 in amino acids: CASSQGVGGWSEAFF. CDR3 DNA: TGCGCCAGCAGCCAAGGGGTGGGGGGTTGGTCTGAAGCTTTCTTT.